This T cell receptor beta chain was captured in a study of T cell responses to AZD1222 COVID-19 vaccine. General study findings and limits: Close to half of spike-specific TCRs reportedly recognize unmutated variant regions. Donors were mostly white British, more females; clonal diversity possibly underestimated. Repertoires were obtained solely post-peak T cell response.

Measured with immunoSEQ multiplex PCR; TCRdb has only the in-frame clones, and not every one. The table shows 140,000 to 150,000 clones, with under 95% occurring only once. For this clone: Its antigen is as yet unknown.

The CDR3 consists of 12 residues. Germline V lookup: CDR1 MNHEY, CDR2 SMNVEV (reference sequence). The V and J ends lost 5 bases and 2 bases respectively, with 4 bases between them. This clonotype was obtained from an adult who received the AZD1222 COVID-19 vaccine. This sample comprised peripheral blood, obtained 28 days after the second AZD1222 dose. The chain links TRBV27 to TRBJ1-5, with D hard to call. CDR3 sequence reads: CASSARNQPQHF. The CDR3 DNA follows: TGTGCCAGCAGTGCGCGCAATCAGCCCCAGCATTTT.